The present T cell receptor beta chain was sequenced within a study of regulatory T cells in long-lasting Graves disease. TCR beta libraries were built with iRepertoire HTBI primers and Arm-PCR of CDR3 regions. TCRdb re-called the multiplex PCR reads with MiXCR, one entry per CDR3 protein. The data hold some 500,000 distinct CDR3 sequences, with about 13% observed a single time. The CDR3 covers 14 residues. V dropped 2 bases and J dropped 5; count of bases not matched to a gene: 3. Germline CDR1 and CDR2: MGHDK and SYGVNS. The sample's time point: newly diagnosed GD, antithyroid drugs for less than 3 months. Construction of the TCR library relied on RNA isolated from PBMCs. These data also formed part of another study, on T cells in Graves' hyperthyroidism and ophthalmopathy. That work adds: TCR CDR3 underwent first-round RT-PCR with the HTBI primer set.

This material consisted of peripheral blood mononuclear cells (PBMCs), taken at new diagnosis, from a patient treated with antithyroid drugs. This clonotype originated in a man aged 25-40 years with Graves disease. This sequence joins TRBV25-1 and TRBJ2-5; 9 nucleotides match TRBD1. CDR3 coding DNA: TGTGCCAGCAGTGAACCCACAGGGGGCGAGACCCAGTACTTC. As protein: CASSEPTGGETQYF. The entire variable domain, with the rest obtained from reference TRBV25-1 and TRBJ2-5, is as follows: EADIYQTPRYLVIGTGKKITLECSQTMGHDKMYWYQQDPGMELHLIHYSYGVNSTEKGDLSSESTVSRIRTEHFPLTLESARPSHTSQYLCASSEPTGGETQYFGPGTRLLVL.